This TCR beta chain was sequenced during a study of cytomegalovirus exposure and HLA in healthy donors. The study's findings and limits: In most subjects, TCR beta sequences reportedly gave accurate predictions of HLA-A and HLA-B alleles. Later analysis placed DRB1 highest and HLA-C lowest in TCR association rates, which differed by HLA locus. Some segments of the V type, notably TRBV6-2 and TRBV6-3, were excluded as indistinguishable.

In the PCR, 60 Vbeta and 13 Jbeta primers were used. Sequencing was performed with immunoSEQ multiplex PCR; in TCRdb, only in-frame clones are kept and a portion is missing. The repertoire consists of roughly 120,000 clones, with about 86% occurring once and the leading ten covering around 2.2%. This clone was detected only a few times. What it recognizes is unknown. There are 15 residues in the CDR3. Germline values: CDR1 MNHEY, CDR2 SMNVEV (reference sequence). V lost 3 bases and J lost 1; bases outside the gene matches: 4. This TCR derives from a woman aged 25 to 39 in good health and CMV-seronegative. The sequencing sample was made of PBMCs. The V and J genes are TRBV27 and TRBJ2-3; 7 nucleotides match TRBD2. Here the CDR3 DNA reads TGTGCCAGCAGTTTTGAGGGGAGGGGCACAGATACGCAGTATTTT. Translating gives CASSFEGRGTDTQYF.